These 26 T cell receptor beta chains share one sample of origin, sequenced in a study of blood T cell repertoires in COVID-19 (dated by TCRdb to 2020 to 2022). Libraries were made using the immunoSEQ multiplex PCR assay. The table was pulled from immuneACCESS by TCRdb, which kept in-frame rearrangements only. Such tables lose some clones; where checked, under half of the loss comes from unresolved V genes, and the rest has no known cause. In all, the sample holds 150,000 to 200,000 clones, and more than 75% of those were seen once. Jointly, the top ten make up roughly a sixth of the sample. Sequencing was done on a sample of PBMCs or T cells enriched from blood (not recorded which). The receptors stem from a woman aged 45-60 years with acute COVID-19.

In this sample, this clone turned up once. The chain is built from TRBV1 and TRBJ1-3. TRBV1 is described as a pseudogene. CDR3 size: 14 residues. CDR3 nucleotides: TGCACTTCCTCGTCGGGGGGAGGGAGAAACACCATATATTTT. Its translation: CTSSSGGGRNTIYF.

The chain has TRBV5-1 and TRBJ1-1, with 7 bases aligning to TRBD1. The V gene end was trimmed by 4 bases and the J gene end by 4 bases; junction bases not matched to a gene: 4. Germline V CDR1 and CDR2: SGHRS, YFSETQ. The CDR3 is 13 amino acids. CDR3 amino acids: CASSEQGFTEAFF. The DNA of the CDR3 is TGCGCCAGCAGCGAACAGGGGTTCACTGAAGCTTTCTTT.

The gene calls are TRBV10-1 and TRBJ1-1; TRBD1 matches 7 bases. The CDR3 spans 15 residues. Trimming removed 5 bases from V and 3 bases from J; junction bases left unmatched: 9. Germline CDR1 WNHNN, CDR2 SYGVQD (reference sequence). Written as DNA, the CDR3 is TGCGCCAGCAGTCCGACAGGGCTTCAAGACACTGAAGCTTTCTTT. It is translated as CASSPTGLQDTEAFF.

The chain joins TRBV6-2 or TRBV6-3 to TRBJ2-7, with TRBD1 matching 7 bases. CDR3 length: 12 amino acids. J gave up 9 bases and V 4 bases, and 6 bases lay outside the gene matches. Per the germline V gene, CDR1 is MNHEY and CDR2 is SVGEGT. The CDR3 DNA sequence: TGTGCCAGCAGTTCGGGACAGTCCGTGCAGTACGTC. This sequence encodes CASSSGQSVQYV.

In its sample, this clone was seen many times. This chain connects TRBV12-3 or TRBV12-4 to TRBJ1-2; a weak D match, TRBD1 (5 bases). Trimming took 6 bases from V and 8 from J, leaving 16 bases between them. The CDR3 spans 13 residues. The DNA of the CDR3 is TGTGCCAGCAGGGGGGGGGTTCTTAGAGGCTACACCTTC. The encoded protein is CASRGGVLRGYTF.

This clone was picked up one time. This chain joins TRBV4-3 and TRBJ1-6; D perhaps matches TRBD1 (6 bases). The CDR3 covers 14 residues. Germline CDR1 LGHNA, CDR2 YSLEER. The V end lost 3 bases, the J end lost 7 bases, and 10 bases lay between the germline ends. The CDR3 DNA sequence: TGCGCCAGCAGCCAGCGCAGGGGAAATTCACCCCTCCACTTT. Translating gives CASSQRRGNSPLHF.

The chain couples TRBV4-1 to TRBJ2-5; the match to TRBD2 covers 9 bases. CDR3 length: 17 amino acids. The trim removed 1 base at V and 4 bases at J, leaving 10 bases unmatched. The germline V gene has CDR1 MGHRA and CDR2 YSYEKL. The CDR3 loop is CASSQVGVAGVVETQYF. Written as DNA, the CDR3 is TGCGCCAGCAGCCAAGTGGGAGTAGCGGGAGTTGTAGAGACCCAGTACTTC.

The genes are TRBV27 and TRBJ1-5, with TRBD1 identical over 10 bases. The CDR3 has 15 residues. Germline V CDR1 and CDR2: MNHEY, SMNVEV (reference sequence). V trimming: 4 bases; J trimming: 5 bases; junction bases outside the gene matches: 5. The CDR3 here is CASSWTGGMHQPQHF. The CDR3 DNA reads as TGTGCCAGCAGTTGGACAGGGGGAATGCATCAGCCCCAGCATTTT.

The chain employs TRBV2 and TRBJ1-4; maybe TRBD1 (6 bases). The germline gives CDR1 SNHLY, CDR2 FYNNEI. The V end was cut by 7 bases, the J end by 5 bases, with 11 bases between. This CDR3 comprises 13 residues. CDR3 loop: CASMGRGNEKLFF. In nucleotides, the CDR3 is TGTGCCAGCATGGGGAGGGGGAATGAAAAACTGTTTTTT.

The chain joins TRBV7-9 to TRBJ2-3, with TRBD2 identical over 10 bases. The CDR3 has 15 amino acids. The germline gives CDR1 SEHNR, CDR2 FQNEAQ (reference sequence). J gave up 6 bases and V 5 bases, and 8 bases lay outside the gene matches. The CDR3, as DNA: TGTGCCAGCAGCCCCGGACTAGCGGTCGGGGATACGCAGTATTTT. It codes for CASSPGLAVGDTQYF.

This rearrangement joins TRBV7-9 to TRBJ1-1; 7 bases align to TRBD1. The CDR3 runs to 14 residues. V lost 5 bases to trimming and J lost 4 bases; unmatched junction nucleotides: 7. Germline loops: CDR1 SEHNR, CDR2 FQNEAQ (reference sequence). In DNA form, the CDR3 reads TGTGCCAGCAGCCCGGGACAGACTGGCACTGAAGCTTTCTTT. Its translation is CASSPGQTGTEAFF.

This clone showed up just once. The V call is TRBV5-1, the J call TRBJ2-1; D is possibly TRBD1 (5 bases). Germline assignment: CDR1 SGHRS and CDR2 YFSETQ. Trimming stripped 4 bases from V and 0 bases from J, with 11 bases between. CDR3 length: 15 residues. The CDR3 coding sequence is TGCGCCAGCAGCCCAGGGTCTACCTCCTACAATGAGCAGTTCTTC. Translation gives CASSPGSTSYNEQFF.

This chain uses TRBV5-5 with TRBJ1-2; D ambiguous. The germline V gene has CDR1 SGHKS and CDR2 YYEKEE (reference sequence). This CDR3 contains 17 residues. Trimming left V 4 bases short and J 3 bases short, with 22 bases between. This chain's CDR3 is CASSPTAVLYMDYGYTF. The CDR3 DNA is TGTGCCAGCAGCCCAACGGCGGTGCTCTACATGGACTATGGCTACACCTTC. The whole variable domain, remainder taken from reference TRBV5-5 and TRBJ1-2, is DAGVTQSPTHLIKTRGQQVTLRCSPISGHKSVSWYQQVLGQGPQFIFQYYEKEERGRGNFPDRFSARQFPNYSSELNVNALLLGDSALYLCASSPTAVLYMDYGYTFGSGTRLTVV.

The CDR3 region is CASSSGTRTGEGGYTF. The CDR3 DNA reads as TGTGCCAGCAGCTCTGGAACGCGGACAGGGGAGGGTGGCTACACCTTC. This chain uses TRBV7-9 with TRBJ1-2, with 9 bases fitting TRBD1. The V gene's germline CDR1 is SEHNR and CDR2 FQNEAQ (reference sequence). With V trimmed by 4 bases and J by 7 bases, 13 bases remained unmatched. The CDR3 extends over 16 amino acids.

This clone was seen a handful of times. The chain carries TRBV27 and TRBJ1-2; D not certain. The V and J ends lost 6 bases and 4 bases respectively, with 12 bases between them. The CDR3 has 13 amino acids. Germline CDR1 is MNHEY and CDR2 is SMNVEV (reference sequence). CDR3 loop: CASRNRTIYGYTF. In nucleotides, the CDR3 is TGTGCCAGCAGAAACAGAACAATCTATGGCTACACCTTC.

The chain recombines TRBV5-6 with TRBJ1-2; 7 bases agree with TRBD1. The CDR3 sequence is 17 residues long. Germline-derived CDR1 and CDR2 are SGHDT and YYEEEE. V trimming: 4 bases; J trimming: 2 bases; junction bases outside the gene matches: 14. CDR3 nucleotide sequence: TGTGCCAGCAGCGTCGGGACAGCCAGGTTCAGCAACTATGGCTACACCTTC. As protein: CASSVGTARFSNYGYTF.

The rearrangement joins TRBV27 to TRBJ1-2; 7 bases line up with TRBD1. Trimming took 7 bases from V and 4 from J; bases not matched to a gene: 0. The CDR3 totals 11 residues. Germline values: CDR1 MNHEY, CDR2 SMNVEV (reference sequence). The CDR3 spells CASTGGYGYTF. As DNA, the CDR3 is TGTGCCAGCACAGGGGGCTATGGCTACACCTTC.

This clone was seen just once. This chain links TRBV7-8 with TRBJ1-5; 8 bases fit TRBD1. The length of the CDR3 is 18 residues. Germline V gives CDR1 SGHVS, CDR2 FQNEAQ. V was pared by 3 bases and J by 6 bases, with 16 bases of the junction left unmatched. The CDR3 spells CASSFGYRGLGIGQPQHF. CDR3 in DNA: TGTGCCAGCAGCTTTGGGTACAGGGGGTTGGGTATTGGTCAGCCCCAGCATTTT.

V usage is TRBV14 and J usage is TRBJ1-2; possibly TRBD1 for D (5 bases). Trimming removed 6 bases from V and 0 bases from J, with 11 bases in between. Germline values: CDR1 SGHDN, CDR2 FVKESK. This CDR3 region has 14 residues. CDR3 nucleotide sequence: TGTGCCAGCAGGCTTACAGGAGCTAACTATGGCTACACCTTC. Its translation: CASRLTGANYGYTF.

The V call is TRBV27, the J call TRBJ2-2, with 9 positions matching TRBD1. CDR3 length: 16 residues. Trimming cost V 6 bases and J 6 bases; bases outside gene matches: 11. Germline CDR1 and CDR2: MNHEY and SMNVEV (reference sequence). CDR3 nucleotides: TGTGCCAGCAGCCCAACCGGGACAGGGACCCCCGGGGAGCTGTTTTTT. This codes for CASSPTGTGTPGELFF.

This clone was seen a few times. The rearrangement links TRBV5-1 to TRBJ1-2, with 9 positions matching TRBD1. The trim removed 4 bases at V and 7 bases at J, leaving 5 bases unmatched. From germline, CDR1 is SGHRS and CDR2 YFSETQ. This CDR3 is built from 13 residues. CDR3 region: CASSPGQGLGYTF. The CDR3 coding sequence is TGCGCCAGCAGCCCGGGACAGGGCCTTGGCTACACCTTC.

V and J are TRBV6-4 and TRBJ2-3; TRBD2 matches 15 bases. This CDR3 spans 16 amino acids. CDR1 is MRHNA, CDR2 SNTAGT, per germline. V was pared by 6 bases and J by 6 bases, with 7 bases of the junction left unmatched. DNA for the CDR3: TGTGCCAGCAGCCCCAGGACTAGCGGGGGGGCCGATACGCAGTATTTT. It specifies CASSPRTSGGADTQYF.

CDR3: CASRVMTGGNSPLHF. DNA of the CDR3: TGTGCCAGTAGGGTTATGACAGGGGGGAATTCACCCCTCCACTTT. The chain is built from TRBV19 and TRBJ1-6, with TRBD1 identical over 9 bases. Germline CDR1 and CDR2: LNHDA and SQIVND (reference sequence). Unmatched junction bases numbered 7, after V lost 6 bases and J lost 7 bases. This CDR3 contains 15 residues.

For this clone: One end of the junction varies from germline; a read error may be responsible. This sequence joins TRBV11-2 and TRBJ2-5; 8 bases align to TRBD1. The CDR3 contains 11 residues. The germline V gene encodes CDR1 SGHAT and CDR2 FQNNGV. CDR3 amino acids: CASSTSQGANF. DNA of the CDR3: TGTGCCAGCAGCACCTCCCAGGGGGCGAACTTC.

This chain links TRBV5-1 with TRBJ2-5; TRBD1 might be the D (5 bases). This CDR3 contains 15 residues. The V gene lost 0 bases and the J gene lost 1 base, with 10 bases spanning the gap. Germline assignment: CDR1 SGHRS and CDR2 YFSETQ. In DNA form, the CDR3 reads TGCGCCAGCAGCTTGGTTGGGGCCCTCCAAGAGACCCAGTACTTC. It encodes CASSLVGALQETQYF.

CDR3 sequence: CASTSTSGVYNEQFF. CDR3 nucleotides: TGTGCCAGCACCTCGACTAGCGGGGTTTACAATGAGCAGTTCTTC. This sequence joins TRBV25-1 and TRBJ2-1, with TRBD2 matching over 11 bases. V shed 7 bases and J 4 bases; nucleotides not matched to a gene: 6. Germline V gene data show CDR1 as MGHDK and CDR2 as SYGVNS. This CDR3 is 15 amino acids long.